The rows below give T cell receptor beta chains drawn from one sample of a study of cytomegalovirus exposure and HLA in healthy donors. The method was immunoSEQ multiplex PCR; TCRdb's version includes in-frame clones alone and lacks a portion of them. Of 100,000 to 150,000 clones listed, roughly 83% are singletons. Input material: PBMCs. Receptors were obtained from a man younger than 30 in good health and CMV-seropositive. The CDR3 runs from the conserved cysteine through the conserved F or W. A D gene is named only where the DNA matches it firmly. Some rows have no size entry. The others give once, few or many, or a class for an expanded clone.

15 TRBD2 TRBJ2-1 TRBV27 . TGTGCCAGCAGTTTATCCAGCGGGGGGACCAATAAGCAGTTCTTC CASSLSSGGTNKQFF
15 . TRBJ1-5 TRBV27 . TGTGCCAGCAGTTTAAGGTGGCAGGGGAATCAGCCCCAGCATTTT CASSLRWQGNQPQHF
13 TRBD1 TRBJ1-1 TRBV27 . TGTGCCAGCAGGGACAGGGCCTTGAGTGAAGCTTTCTTT CASRDRALSEAFF
14 . TRBJ2-1 TRBV11-2 . TGTGCCAGCAGCTTACCAGGATCCTACAATGAGCAGTTCTTC CASSLPGSYNEQFF
16 TRBD1 TRBJ1-5 TRBV4-1 . TGCGCCAGCAGCGGAGTCTCAGGGGGGCGCAATCAGCCCCAGCATTTT CASSGVSGGRNQPQHF
15 TRBD2 TRBJ2-7 TRBV15 once TGTGCCACCAGCAGAGAGGGGGGGGGAGTCTACGAGCAGTACTTC CATSREGGGVYEQYF
14 TRBD2 TRBJ2-1 TRBV29-1 once TGCAGCGTGGCCGGGGGGTCGTCGTGGAATGAGCAGTTCTTC CSVAGGSSWNEQFF
15 . TRBJ2-2 TRBV9 . TGTGCCAGCACACCGGGACATCCGAACACCGGGGAGCTGTTTTTT CASTPGHPNTGELFF
14 . TRBJ2-1 TRBV6-4 . TGTGCCAGCAGTGCCTTCGAGGGTCAAAATGAGCAGTTCTTC CASSAFEGQNEQFF
14 . TRBJ1-2 TRBV5-1 . TGCGCCAGCAGTGTAACAACAAATTTTTATGGCTACACCTTC CASSVTTNFYGYTF
16 . TRBJ1-5 TRBV7-9 . TGTGCCAGCAGCTTAGGGCAGGCCTTTGGAAATCAGCCCCAGCATTTT CASSLGQAFGNQPQHF
13 . TRBJ2-7 TRBV28 once TGTGCCAGCAGTTTATTCAGATCCTACGAGCAGTACTTC CASSLFRSYEQYF
11 TRBD1 TRBJ1-2 TRBV20-1 . TGCAGTGCAGGACAGGCCTATGGCTACACCTTC CSAGQAYGYTF
15 TRBD1 TRBJ1-1 TRBV28 few TGTGCCAGCAGTCCACTGAACAGGGGGAACACTGAAGCTTTCTTT CASSPLNRGNTEAFF
16 TRBD1 TRBJ1-2 TRBV2 . TGTGCCACCGTAACCGGGACAGGGGGCCGTTCGGGGGGCTACACCTTC CATVTGTGGRSGGYTF
12 . TRBJ1-1 TRBV19 . TGTGCCAGTACCACGGGGAACACTGAAGCTTTCTTT CASTTGNTEAFF
12 . TRBJ2-5 TRBV6-1 . TGTGCCAGCAGTGAAGTTAGTAAGACCCAGTACTTC CASSEVSKTQYF
15 TRBD1 TRBJ2-3 TRBV6-4 . TGTGCCAGCAGTGTCAGGACAGGGAGAACAGATACGCAGTATTTT CASSVRTGRTDTQYF
13 . TRBJ1-2 TRBV11-2 . TGTGCCAGCAGCTTACAGTTTAACTATGGCTACACCTTC CASSLQFNYGYTF
15 TRBD1 TRBJ1-1 TRBV7-2 few TGTGCCAGCAGCTTACTACGGACAGGGGATACTGAAGCTTTCTTT CASSLLRTGDTEAFF
14 . TRBJ1-1 TRBV7-9 . TGTGCCAGCAGCCTCGGGGGGTTGGCCACTGAAGCTTTCTTT CASSLGGLATEAFF
17 TRBD2 TRBJ2-3 TRBV7-3 few TGTGCCAGCAGCCCACGAAAATTAGCGGGGAGCACAGATACGCAGTATTTT CASSPRKLAGSTDTQYF
18 TRBD1 TRBJ2-6 TRBV5-1 . TGCGCCAGCAGCTTGCAATCCCAGGGGGCAATGGGGGCCAACGTCCTGACTTTC CASSLQSQGAMGANVLTF
16 . TRBJ1-4 TRBV27 . TGTGCCAGCAGTTTTAACAGGGTGGGTGCCAATGAAAAACTGTTTTTT CASSFNRVGANEKLFF
16 TRBD1 TRBJ1-1 TRBV27 . TGTGCCAGCAGTCTAAACAGGGGGCATGCGAACACTGAAGCTTTCTTT CASSLNRGHANTEAFF
15 . TRBJ2-5 TRBV18 . TGTGCCAGCTCACCACCTAGGGGATCCCAAGAGACCCAGTACTTC CASSPPRGSQETQYF
15 TRBD2 TRBJ2-3 TRBV14 . TGTGCCAGCAGCTTACTAGCGGGGAGCACAGATACGCAGTATTTT CASSLLAGSTDTQYF
13 . TRBJ1-2 TRBV6-5 . TGTGCCAGCAGAGATGGAGGGGTTGGCGGCTACACCTTC CASRDGGVGGYTF
14 TRBD2 TRBJ2-7 TRBV10-3 . TGTGCCATCACCGAGGGACTAGCGGGGGGCGAGCAGTACTTC CAITEGLAGGEQYF
15 TRBD1 TRBJ1-6 TRBV30 . TGTGCCTGGAGTGTGCCGGGACAGGGCAGTTCACCCCTCCACTTT CAWSVPGQGSSPLHF
13 . TRBJ1-1 TRBV4-1 few TGCGCCAGCAGCCAACTCAGGGACACTGAAGCTTTCTTT CASSQLRDTEAFF
15 . TRBJ2-3 TRBV4-1 once TGCGCCAGCAGCACTTTAGGACAGCGCACAGATACGCAGTATTTT CASSTLGQRTDTQYF
18 TRBD1 TRBJ1-2 TRBV7-2 . TGTGCCAGCAGAACGGGACAGGACCATTATGATGCGATATATGGCTACACCTTC CASRTGQDHYDAIYGYTF
18 . TRBJ2-3 TRBV7-8 . TGTGCCAGCAGCTTAGTTCAAGACAAGTGGTATGGGACAGATACGCAGTATTTT CASSLVQDKWYGTDTQYF
12 . TRBJ2-7 TRBV5-1 once TGCGCCAGCAGCTTGGACCAGGGGGAGCAGTACTTC CASSLDQGEQYF
14 TRBD1 TRBJ2-7 TRBV6-5 . TGTGCCAGCAACCCACTACCAGGGGGATACGAGCAGTACTTC CASNPLPGGYEQYF
14 . TRBJ1-1 TRBV18 . TGTGCCAGCTCACCAGGAGGGGTGAACACTGAAGCTTTCTTT CASSPGGVNTEAFF
12 TRBD2 TRBJ2-4 TRBV29-1 . TGCAGCGTGACTAGCGGGGGAAACATTCAGTACTTC CSVTSGGNIQYF
15 . TRBJ2-7 TRBV10-2 . TGCGCCAGCAGCGAGTCGGGCCGGGGGTCCTACGAGCAGTACTTC CASSESGRGSYEQYF
13 . TRBJ1-2 TRBV7-9 . TGTGCCAGCAGCTTAAGGGCAGGGAATGGCTACACCTTC CASSLRAGNGYTF
13 . TRBJ1-3 TRBV14 . TGTGCCAGCAGTACGGGGGTCGGAAACACCATATATTTT CASSTGVGNTIYF
14 . TRBJ2-7 TRBV19 . TGTGCCAGTAGTATAGGCGGGCTCTCCTACGAGCAGTACTTC CASSIGGLSYEQYF
14 TRBD1 TRBJ2-3 TRBV6-4 . TGTGCCAGCAGTGCAGGGGGCGCCGCAGATACGCAGTATTTT CASSAGGAADTQYF
15 . TRBJ2-2 TRBV27 . TGTGCCAGCAGTTCTGGGACACCGAACACCGGGGAGCTGTTTTTT CASSSGTPNTGELFF
14 . TRBJ1-1 TRBV28 few TGTGCCAGCAGCCAGGGAGGGTGGAACACTGAAGCTTTCTTT CASSQGGWNTEAFF
13 . TRBJ1-1 TRBV7-9 few TGTGCCAGCACCCCTACCATGAACACTGAAGCTTTCTTT CASTPTMNTEAFF
13 TRBD1 TRBJ1-6 TRBV11-3 . TGTGCCAGCAGCTTGACAGGGGATTCACCCCTCCACTTT CASSLTGDSPLHF
16 TRBD1 TRBJ1-2 TRBV30 once TGTGCCTGGAGTGTACAGTGGGGAAGGGGGCTTTATGGCTACACCTTC CAWSVQWGRGLYGYTF
13 . TRBJ2-1 TRBV11-1 . TGTGCCAGCAGCTTGGGCAGGGTGAATGAGCAGTTCTTC CASSLGRVNEQFF
13 TRBD1 TRBJ1-4 TRBV19 . TGTGCCAGTCTAGGACAGGGTTACGAAAAACTGTTTTTT CASLGQGYEKLFF
15 TRBD1 TRBJ2-7 TRBV6-5 . TGTGCCAGCAGAAAAGGCAGGGGGCGCGCCTACGAGCAGTACTTC CASRKGRGRAYEQYF